Listed here are 4 T cell receptor beta chains from one sample, sequenced in a study of CD8 T cells in ankylosing spondylitis (dated by TCRdb to 2016 to 2017). These receptors' antigens are unknown. Library method: 5' RACE. The data were produced on an Illumina HiSeq 2500. Using fastp trimming at Q25 and MiXCR clonotype assembly, TCRdb reanalyzed the public sequencing data and kept in-frame beta chains. Rows merge per CDR3 protein into single entries with the most common DNA and genes. The sample data list hundreds of thousands of distinct CDR3 sequences, and 25% to 30% of these were observed just once. The top ten clones comprise roughly 1% of the sample. Broad study findings and their caveats: A TCR beta motif made up of seven or eight highly homologous amino acid variants appeared to be characteristic of blood from ankylosing spondylitis patients.

The sequencing sample was made of blood, either unsorted or a sorted T cell fraction (not recorded which). These receptors came from a male donor with ankylosing spondylitis.

The CDR3 is CSVPTGITEAFF. The CDR3 DNA follows: TGCAGCGTTCCTACAGGGATCACTGAAGCTTTCTTT. The chain has TRBV29-1 and TRBJ1-1; D perhaps matches TRBD1 (6 bases). The CDR3 has 12 amino acids. Germline lookup yields CDR1 SQVTM and CDR2 ANQGSEA. V was pared by 5 bases and J by 4 bases, with 11 bases between.

The rearrangement joins TRBV5-1 to TRBJ1-5; TRBD1 aligns across 7 bases. The trim removed 4 bases at V and 2 bases at J, leaving 9 bases unmatched. Per germline, CDR1 SGHRS and CDR2 YFSETQ. The CDR3 runs 16 residues. The CDR3 coding sequence is TGCGCCAGCAGCCCCCTCGGACAGGCGGGCAATCAGCCCCAGCATTTT. It is translated as CASSPLGQAGNQPQHF.

The J gene is TRBJ2-1, the V gene TRBV20-1; D is perhaps TRBD2 (5 bases). Germline-derived CDR1 and CDR2 are DFQATT and SNEGSKA (reference sequence). Trimming cost V 5 bases and J 9 bases, with 20 bases left between them. CDR3 length equals 14 residues. The CDR3 DNA sequence: TGCAGTGCTCCTCCCCGGGGAGTTGTGGTTGAGCAGTTCTTC. Protein sequence: CSAPPRGVVVEQFF.

The chain employs TRBV7-2 and TRBJ2-1; TRBD2 is a possible D gene (5 bases). Per the germline V gene, CDR1 is SGHTA and CDR2 is FQGNSA. Deletions cut 5 bases from V and 8 bases from J, with 13 bases between. CDR3 length equals 13 residues. The CDR3 region has the DNA TGTGCCAGCAGCGAGACCCGGGATGATGAGCAGTTCTTC. Translated: CASSETRDDEQFF.